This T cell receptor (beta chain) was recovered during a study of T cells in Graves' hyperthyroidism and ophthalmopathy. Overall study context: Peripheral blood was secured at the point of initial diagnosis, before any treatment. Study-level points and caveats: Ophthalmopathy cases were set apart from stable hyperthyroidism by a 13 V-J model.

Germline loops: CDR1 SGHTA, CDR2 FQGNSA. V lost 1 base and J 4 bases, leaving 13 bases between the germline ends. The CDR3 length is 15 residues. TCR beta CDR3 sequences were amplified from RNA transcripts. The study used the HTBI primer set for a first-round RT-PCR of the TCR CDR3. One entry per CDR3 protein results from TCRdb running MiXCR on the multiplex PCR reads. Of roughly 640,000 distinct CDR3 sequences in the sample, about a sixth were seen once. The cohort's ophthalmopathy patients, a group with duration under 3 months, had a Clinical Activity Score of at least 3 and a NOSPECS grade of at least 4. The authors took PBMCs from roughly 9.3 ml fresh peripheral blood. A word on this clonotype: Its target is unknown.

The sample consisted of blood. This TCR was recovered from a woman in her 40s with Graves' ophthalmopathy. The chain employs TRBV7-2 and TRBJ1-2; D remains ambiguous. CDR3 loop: CASSLDLKGVYGYTF. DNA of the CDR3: TGTGCCAGCAGCTTAGATCTAAAAGGAGTCTATGGCTACACCTTC.